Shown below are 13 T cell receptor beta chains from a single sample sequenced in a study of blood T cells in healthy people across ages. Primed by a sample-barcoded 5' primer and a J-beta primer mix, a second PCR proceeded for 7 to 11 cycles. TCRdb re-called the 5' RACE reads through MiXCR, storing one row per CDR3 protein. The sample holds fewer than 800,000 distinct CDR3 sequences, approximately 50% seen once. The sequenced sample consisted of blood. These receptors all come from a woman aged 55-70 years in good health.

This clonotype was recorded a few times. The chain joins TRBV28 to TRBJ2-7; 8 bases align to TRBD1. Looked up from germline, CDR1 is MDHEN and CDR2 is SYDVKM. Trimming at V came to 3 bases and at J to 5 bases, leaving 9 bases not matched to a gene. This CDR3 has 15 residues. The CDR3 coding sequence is TGTGCCAGCAGTTTGATCCCGGGACAGGCGGACGAGCAGTACTTC. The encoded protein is CASSLIPGQADEQYF.

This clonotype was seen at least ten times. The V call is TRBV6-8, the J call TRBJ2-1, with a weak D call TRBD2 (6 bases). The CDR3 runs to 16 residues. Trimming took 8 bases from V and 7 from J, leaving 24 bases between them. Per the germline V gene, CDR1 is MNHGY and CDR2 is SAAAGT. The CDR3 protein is CASVWRASSKGNEQFF. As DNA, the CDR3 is TGTGCCAGCGTATGGAGGGCTAGCTCTAAAGGGAATGAGCAGTTCTTC.

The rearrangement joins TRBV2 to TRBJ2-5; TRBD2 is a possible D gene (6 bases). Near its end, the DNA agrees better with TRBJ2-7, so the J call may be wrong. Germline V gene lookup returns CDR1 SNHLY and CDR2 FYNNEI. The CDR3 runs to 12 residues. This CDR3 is CANRREDYEQYF. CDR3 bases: TGTGCCAACAGGAGGGAAGACTACGAGCAGTACTTC.

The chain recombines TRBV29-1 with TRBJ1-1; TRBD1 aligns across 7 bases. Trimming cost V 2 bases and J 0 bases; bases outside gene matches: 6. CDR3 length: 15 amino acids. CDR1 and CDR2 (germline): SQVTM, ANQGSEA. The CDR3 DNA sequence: TGCAGCGTTGAAATGGGACAGCGGATGAACACTGAAGCTTTCTTT. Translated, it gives CSVEMGQRMNTEAFF.

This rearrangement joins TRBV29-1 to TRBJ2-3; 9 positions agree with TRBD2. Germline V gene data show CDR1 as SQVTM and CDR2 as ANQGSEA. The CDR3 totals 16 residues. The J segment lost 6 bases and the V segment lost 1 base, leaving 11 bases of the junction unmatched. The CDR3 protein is CSVEGGLAGRLDTQYF. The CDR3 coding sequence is TGCAGCGTTGAAGGTGGGCTAGCGGGACGATTGGATACGCAGTATTTT.

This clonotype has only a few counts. CDR3 loop: CAIRAGGRYEQYF. The CDR3 nucleotides read TGTGCCATCAGGGCGGGAGGGCGGTACGAGCAGTACTTC. The V call is TRBV10-3, the J call TRBJ2-7, with TRBD2 matching 9 bases. Germline CDR1 is ENHRY and CDR2 is SYGVKD. This CDR3 spans 13 amino acids. V gave up 6 bases and J gave up 4 bases; unmatched junction bases: 4.

The CDR3 DNA follows: TGCGCCAGCAGCCCGGACGGACGCTACGAGCAGTACTTC. This sequence encodes CASSPDGRYEQYF. V and J are TRBV5-1 and TRBJ2-7, with D uncertain. The germline gives CDR1 SGHRS, CDR2 YFSETQ. The CDR3 loop spans 13 amino acids. V lost 4 bases to trimming and J lost 3 bases, with 11 bases between them.

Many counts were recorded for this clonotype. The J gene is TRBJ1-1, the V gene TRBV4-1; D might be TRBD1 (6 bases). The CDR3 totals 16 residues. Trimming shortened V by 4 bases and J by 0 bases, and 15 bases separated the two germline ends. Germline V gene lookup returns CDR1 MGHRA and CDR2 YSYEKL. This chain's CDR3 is CASSPRGGQMNTEAFF. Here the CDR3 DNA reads TGCGCCAGCAGCCCCCGGGGGGGCCAAATGAACACTGAAGCTTTCTTT.

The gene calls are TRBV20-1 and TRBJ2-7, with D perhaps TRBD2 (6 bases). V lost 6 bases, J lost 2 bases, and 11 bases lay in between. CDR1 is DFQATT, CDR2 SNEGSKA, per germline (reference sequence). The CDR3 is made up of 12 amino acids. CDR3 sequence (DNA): TGCAGTGCGGAGGGACTTGCCTACGAGCAGTACTTC. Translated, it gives CSAEGLAYEQYF.

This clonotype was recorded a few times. CDR3 sequence: CASRGTEGSYEQYF. DNA for the CDR3: TGTGCCAGCAGAGGGACGGAAGGCTCCTACGAGCAGTACTTC. The chain joins TRBV28 to TRBJ2-7; D might be TRBD1 or TRBD2, each matching 5 bases. Germline V CDR1 and CDR2: MDHEN, SYDVKM. CDR3 length: 14 amino acids. Trimming pared 6 bases from V and 0 bases from J, leaving 12 bases between.

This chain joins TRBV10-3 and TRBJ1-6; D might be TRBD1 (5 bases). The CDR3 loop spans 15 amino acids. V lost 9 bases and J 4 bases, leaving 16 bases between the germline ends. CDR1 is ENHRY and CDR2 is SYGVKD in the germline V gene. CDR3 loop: CAIRDSRGYNSPLHF. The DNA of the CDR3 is TGTGCCATTCGGGACTCTAGGGGTTATAATTCACCCCTCCACTTT.

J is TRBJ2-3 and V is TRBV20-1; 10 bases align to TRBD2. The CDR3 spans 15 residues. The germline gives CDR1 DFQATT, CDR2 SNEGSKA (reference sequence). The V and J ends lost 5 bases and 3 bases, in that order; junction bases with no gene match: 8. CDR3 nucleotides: TGCAGTGCTCAAAAGCGGGGGGGAATGACAGATACGCAGTATTTT. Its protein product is CSAQKRGGMTDTQYF.

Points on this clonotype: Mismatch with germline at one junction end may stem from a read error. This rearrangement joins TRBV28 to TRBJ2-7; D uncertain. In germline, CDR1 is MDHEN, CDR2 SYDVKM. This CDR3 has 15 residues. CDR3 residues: CAGSFGPTPSYEQYF. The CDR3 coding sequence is TGTGCCGGCAGTTTTGGCCCGACACCTTCCTACGAGCAGTACTTC.